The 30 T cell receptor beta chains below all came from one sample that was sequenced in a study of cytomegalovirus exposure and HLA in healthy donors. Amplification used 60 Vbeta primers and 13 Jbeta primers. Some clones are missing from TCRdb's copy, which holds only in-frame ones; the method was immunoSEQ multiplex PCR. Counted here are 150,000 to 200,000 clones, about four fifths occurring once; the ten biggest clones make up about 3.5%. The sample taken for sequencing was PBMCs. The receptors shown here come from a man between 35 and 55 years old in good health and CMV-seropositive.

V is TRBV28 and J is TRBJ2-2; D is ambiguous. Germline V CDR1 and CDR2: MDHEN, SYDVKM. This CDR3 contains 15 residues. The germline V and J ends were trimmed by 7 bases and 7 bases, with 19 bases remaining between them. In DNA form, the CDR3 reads TGTGCCAGCAAAGACCCCAGGTTTGTCGTCGGGGAGCTGTTTTTT. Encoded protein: CASKDPRFVVGELFF.

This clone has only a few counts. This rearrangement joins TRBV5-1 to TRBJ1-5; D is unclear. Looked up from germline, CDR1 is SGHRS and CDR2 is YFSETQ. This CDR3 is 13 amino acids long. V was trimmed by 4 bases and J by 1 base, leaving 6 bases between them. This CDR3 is CASSLQSNQPQHF. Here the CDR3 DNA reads TGCGCCAGCAGCCTCCAGAGCAATCAGCCCCAGCATTTT.

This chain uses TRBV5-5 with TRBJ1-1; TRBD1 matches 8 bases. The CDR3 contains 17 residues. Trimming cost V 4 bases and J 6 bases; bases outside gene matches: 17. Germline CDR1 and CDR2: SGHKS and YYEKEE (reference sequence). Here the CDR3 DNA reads TGTGCCAGCAGCCCCACACCCGGACAGGGCGGCTTCGCTGAAGCTTTCTTT. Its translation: CASSPTPGQGGFAEAFF.

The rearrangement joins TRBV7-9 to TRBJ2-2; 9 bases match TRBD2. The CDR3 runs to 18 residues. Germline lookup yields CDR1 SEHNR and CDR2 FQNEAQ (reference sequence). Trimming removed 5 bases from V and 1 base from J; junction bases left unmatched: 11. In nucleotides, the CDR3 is TGTGCCAGCAGCCCCCGGATAGCGGGAGTACTGAACACCGGGGAGCTGTTTTTT. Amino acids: CASSPRIAGVLNTGELFF.

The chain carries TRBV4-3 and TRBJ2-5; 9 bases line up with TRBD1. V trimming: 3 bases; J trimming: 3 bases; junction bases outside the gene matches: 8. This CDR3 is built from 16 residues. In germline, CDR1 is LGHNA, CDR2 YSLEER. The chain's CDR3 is CASSQGSGQGKETQYF. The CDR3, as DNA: TGCGCCAGCAGCCAGGGCAGTGGACAGGGGAAAGAGACCCAGTACTTC.

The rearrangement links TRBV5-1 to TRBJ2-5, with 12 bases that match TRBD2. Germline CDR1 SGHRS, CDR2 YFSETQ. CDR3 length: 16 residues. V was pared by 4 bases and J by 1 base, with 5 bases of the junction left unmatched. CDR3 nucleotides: TGCGCCAGCAGCCCAGGACTAGCGGGGATCCAAGAGACCCAGTACTTC. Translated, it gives CASSPGLAGIQETQYF.

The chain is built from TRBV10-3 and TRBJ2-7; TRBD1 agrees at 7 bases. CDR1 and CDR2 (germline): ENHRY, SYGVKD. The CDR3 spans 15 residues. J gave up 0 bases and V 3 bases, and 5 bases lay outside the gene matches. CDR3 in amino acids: CAISDAGTDSYEQYF. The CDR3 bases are TGTGCCATCAGTGACGCCGGGACAGACTCCTACGAGCAGTACTTC.

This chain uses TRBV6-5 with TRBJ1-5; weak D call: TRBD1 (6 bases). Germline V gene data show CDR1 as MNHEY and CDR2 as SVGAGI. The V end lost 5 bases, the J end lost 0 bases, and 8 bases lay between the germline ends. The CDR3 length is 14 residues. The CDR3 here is CASSDRNSNQPQHF. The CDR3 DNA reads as TGTGCCAGCAGTGACAGGAATAGCAATCAGCCCCAGCATTTT.

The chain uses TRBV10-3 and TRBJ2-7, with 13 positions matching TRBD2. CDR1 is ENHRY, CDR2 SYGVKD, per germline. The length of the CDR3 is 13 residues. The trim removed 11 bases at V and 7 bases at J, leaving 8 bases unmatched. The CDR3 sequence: CASLLAGGLEQYF. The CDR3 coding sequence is TGTGCCTCCTTACTAGCGGGAGGGTTGGAGCAGTACTTC.

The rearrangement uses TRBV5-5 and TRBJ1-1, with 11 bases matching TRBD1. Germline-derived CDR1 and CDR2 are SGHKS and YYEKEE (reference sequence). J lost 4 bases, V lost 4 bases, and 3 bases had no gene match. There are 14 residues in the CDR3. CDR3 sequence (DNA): TGTGCCAGCAGCAAAGGGACAGGGGGCACTGAAGCTTTCTTT. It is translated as CASSKGTGGTEAFF.

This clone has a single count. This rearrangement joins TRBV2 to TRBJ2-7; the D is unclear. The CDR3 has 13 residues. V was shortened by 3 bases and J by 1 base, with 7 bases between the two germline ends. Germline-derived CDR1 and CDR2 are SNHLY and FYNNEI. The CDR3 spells CASSEYRSYEQYF. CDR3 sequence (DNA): TGTGCCAGCAGTGAGTACAGATCCTACGAGCAGTACTTC.

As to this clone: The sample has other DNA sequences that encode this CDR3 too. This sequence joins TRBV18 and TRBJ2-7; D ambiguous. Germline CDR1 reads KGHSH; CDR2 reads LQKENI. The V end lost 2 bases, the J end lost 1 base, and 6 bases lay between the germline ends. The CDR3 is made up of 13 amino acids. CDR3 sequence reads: CASSPGQSYEQYF. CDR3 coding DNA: TGTGCCAGCTCACCAGGGCAGTCCTACGAGCAGTACTTC.

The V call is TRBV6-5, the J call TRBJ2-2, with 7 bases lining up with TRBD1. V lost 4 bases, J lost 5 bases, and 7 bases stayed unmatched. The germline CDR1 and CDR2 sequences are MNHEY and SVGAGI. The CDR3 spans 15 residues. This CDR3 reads CASSLGDSKTGELFF. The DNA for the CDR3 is TGTGCCAGCAGTTTGGGGGACAGTAAGACCGGGGAGCTGTTTTTT.

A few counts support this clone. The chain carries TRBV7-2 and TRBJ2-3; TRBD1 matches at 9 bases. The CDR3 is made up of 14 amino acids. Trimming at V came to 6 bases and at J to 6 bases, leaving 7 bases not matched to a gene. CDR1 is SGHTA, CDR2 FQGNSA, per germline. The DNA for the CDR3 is TGTGCCAGCAGACAGGGGGCAGGGGGGGATACGCAGTATTTT. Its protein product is CASRQGAGGDTQYF.

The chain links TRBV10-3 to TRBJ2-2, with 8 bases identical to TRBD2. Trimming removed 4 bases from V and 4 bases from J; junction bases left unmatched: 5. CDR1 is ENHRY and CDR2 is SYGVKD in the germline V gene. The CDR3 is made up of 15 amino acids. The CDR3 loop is CAISVIAGLTGELFF. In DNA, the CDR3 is TGTGCCATCAGTGTCATAGCGGGGCTCACCGGGGAGCTGTTTTTT.

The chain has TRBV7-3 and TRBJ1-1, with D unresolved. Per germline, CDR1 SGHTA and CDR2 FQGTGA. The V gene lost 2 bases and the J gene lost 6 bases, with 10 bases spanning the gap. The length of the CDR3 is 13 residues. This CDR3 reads CASSLGPQAEAFF. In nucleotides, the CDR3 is TGTGCCAGCAGCTTAGGGCCCCAGGCTGAAGCTTTCTTT. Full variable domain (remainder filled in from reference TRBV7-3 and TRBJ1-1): GAGVSQTPSNKVTEKGKYVELRCDPISGHTALYWYRQSLGQGPEFLIYFQGTGAADDSGLPNDRFFAVRPEGSVSTLKIQRTERGDSAVYLCASSLGPQAEAFFGQGTRLTVV.

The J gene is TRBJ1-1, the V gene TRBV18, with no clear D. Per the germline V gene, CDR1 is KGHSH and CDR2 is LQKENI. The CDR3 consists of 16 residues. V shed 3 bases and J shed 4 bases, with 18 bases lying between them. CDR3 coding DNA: TGTGCCAGCTCACCCCCGAGAAGCCTGCGGGGCACTGAAGCTTTCTTT. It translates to CASSPPRSLRGTEAFF.

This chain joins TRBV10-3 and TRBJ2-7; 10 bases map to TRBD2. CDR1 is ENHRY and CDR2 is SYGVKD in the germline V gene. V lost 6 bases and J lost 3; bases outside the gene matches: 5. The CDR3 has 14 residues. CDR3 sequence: CAISSGRDYYEQYF. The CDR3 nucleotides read TGTGCCATCAGCAGCGGGAGGGACTACTACGAGCAGTACTTC.

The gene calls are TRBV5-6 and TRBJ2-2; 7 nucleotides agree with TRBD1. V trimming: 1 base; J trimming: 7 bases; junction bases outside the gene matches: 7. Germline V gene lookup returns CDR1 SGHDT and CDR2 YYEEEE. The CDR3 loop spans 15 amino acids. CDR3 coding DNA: TGTGCCAGCAGCTTGTTCGACAGGGATATCGGGGAGCTGTTTTTT. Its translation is CASSLFDRDIGELFF.

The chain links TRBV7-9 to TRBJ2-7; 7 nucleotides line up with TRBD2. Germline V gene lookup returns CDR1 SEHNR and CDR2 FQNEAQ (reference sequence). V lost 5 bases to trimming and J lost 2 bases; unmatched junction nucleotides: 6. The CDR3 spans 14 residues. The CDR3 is CASSHIGTTYEQYF. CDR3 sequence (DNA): TGTGCCAGCAGCCACATAGGGACTACCTACGAGCAGTACTTC.

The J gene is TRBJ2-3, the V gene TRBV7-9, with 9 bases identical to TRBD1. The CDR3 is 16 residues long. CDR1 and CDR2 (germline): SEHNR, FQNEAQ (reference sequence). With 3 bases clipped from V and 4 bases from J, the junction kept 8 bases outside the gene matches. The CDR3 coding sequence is TGTGCCAGCAGCTTCCCGAGACAGGGGGTCCCAGATACGCAGTATTTT. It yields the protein CASSFPRQGVPDTQYF.

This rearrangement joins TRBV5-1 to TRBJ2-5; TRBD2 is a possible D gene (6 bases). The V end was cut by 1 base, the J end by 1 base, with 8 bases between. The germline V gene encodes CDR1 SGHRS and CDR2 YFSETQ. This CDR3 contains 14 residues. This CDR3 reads CASSLSLAQETQYF. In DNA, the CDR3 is TGCGCCAGCAGCTTGTCACTAGCCCAAGAGACCCAGTACTTC.

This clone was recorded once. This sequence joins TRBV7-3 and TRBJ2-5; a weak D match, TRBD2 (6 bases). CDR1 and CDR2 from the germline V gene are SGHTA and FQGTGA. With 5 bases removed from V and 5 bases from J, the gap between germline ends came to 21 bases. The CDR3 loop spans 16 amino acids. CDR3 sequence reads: CASSQTSASTRETQYF. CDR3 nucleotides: TGTGCCAGCAGCCAAACGTCGGCCTCGACTAGGGAGACCCAGTACTTC.

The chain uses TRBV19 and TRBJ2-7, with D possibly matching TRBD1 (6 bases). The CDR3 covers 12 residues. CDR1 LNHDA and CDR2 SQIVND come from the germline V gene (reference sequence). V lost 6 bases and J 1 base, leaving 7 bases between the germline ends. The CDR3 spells CASSGQSYEQYF. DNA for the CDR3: TGTGCCAGTAGCGGACAGTCCTACGAGCAGTACTTC. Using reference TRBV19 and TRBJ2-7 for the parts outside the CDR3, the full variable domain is DGGITQSPKYLFRKEGQNVTLSCEQNLNHDAMYWYRQDPGQGLRLIYYSQIVNDFQKGDIAEGYSVSREKKESFPLTVTSAQKNPTAFYLCASSGQSYEQYFGPGTRLTVT.

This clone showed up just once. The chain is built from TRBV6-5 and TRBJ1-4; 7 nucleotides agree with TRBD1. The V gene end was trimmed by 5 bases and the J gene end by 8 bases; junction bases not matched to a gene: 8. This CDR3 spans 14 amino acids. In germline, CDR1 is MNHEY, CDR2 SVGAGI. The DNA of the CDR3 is TGTGCCAGCAGTGAGAACAGGGGAAAAGAAAAACTGTTTTTT. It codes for CASSENRGKEKLFF.

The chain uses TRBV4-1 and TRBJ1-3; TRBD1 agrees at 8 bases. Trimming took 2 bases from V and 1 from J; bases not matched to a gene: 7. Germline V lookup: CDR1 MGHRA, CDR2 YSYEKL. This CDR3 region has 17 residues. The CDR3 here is CASSQKTGERSGNTIYF. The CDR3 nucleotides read TGCGCCAGCAGCCAAAAGACAGGGGAGAGGTCTGGAAACACCATATATTTT.

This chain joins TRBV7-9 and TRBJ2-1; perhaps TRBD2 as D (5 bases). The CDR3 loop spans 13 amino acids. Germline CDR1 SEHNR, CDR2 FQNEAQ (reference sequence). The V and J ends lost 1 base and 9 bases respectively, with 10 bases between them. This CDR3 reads CASSLEARGEQFF. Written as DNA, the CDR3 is TGTGCCAGCAGCTTAGAGGCCCGGGGTGAGCAGTTCTTC.

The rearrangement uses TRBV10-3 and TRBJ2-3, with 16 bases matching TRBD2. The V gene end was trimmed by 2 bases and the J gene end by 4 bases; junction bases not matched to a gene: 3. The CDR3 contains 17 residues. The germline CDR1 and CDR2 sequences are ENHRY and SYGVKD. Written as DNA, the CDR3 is TGTGCCATCAGTGAGACGGGGACTAGCGGGGGGGCAGATACGCAGTATTTT. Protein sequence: CAISETGTSGGADTQYF.

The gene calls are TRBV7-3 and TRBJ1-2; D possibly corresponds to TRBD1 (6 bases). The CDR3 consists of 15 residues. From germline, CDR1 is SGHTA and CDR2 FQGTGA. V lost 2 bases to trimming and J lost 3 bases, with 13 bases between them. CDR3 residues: CASSLDGGQHYGYTF. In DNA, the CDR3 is TGTGCCAGCAGCTTAGATGGTGGACAGCACTATGGCTACACCTTC.

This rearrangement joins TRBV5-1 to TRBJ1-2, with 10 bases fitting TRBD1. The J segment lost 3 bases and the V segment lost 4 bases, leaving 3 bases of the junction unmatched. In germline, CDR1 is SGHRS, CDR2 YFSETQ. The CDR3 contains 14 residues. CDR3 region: CASSRQGADYGYTF. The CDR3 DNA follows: TGCGCCAGCAGCCGACAGGGGGCGGACTATGGCTACACCTTC.